The following is a T cell receptor (beta chain) sequence with its context. The sample is drawn from a study of blood T cell repertoires in COVID-19. As for the study in general: Two negative PCRs, clearance, or symptom resolution had been documented for recovered Cohort 3 donors. The cDNA or gDNA used as material had been derived from T cells, B-cell-depleted T cells, or PBMCs.

Trimming at V came to 1 base and at J to 0 bases, leaving 6 bases not matched to a gene. The CDR3 extends over 18 amino acids. Germline V gene lookup returns CDR1 SGHVS and CDR2 FNYEAQ. Using immunoSEQ multiplex PCR, the repertoire was profiled, and TCRdb retains in-frame clones only, with some absent. The sample shows about 230,000 clones, roughly nine tenths of them seen only once. Participants came from roughly 25 US areas, aged roughly 18 to 100 years. Each participant's cohort was designated according to participant-reported clinical history. Sequenced: PBMCs or T cells enriched from blood (not recorded which). The J gene is TRBJ2-4, the V gene TRBV7-6; 10 positions agree with TRBD2. The receptor's source is a woman between 45 and 60 years old in a cohort exposed to, infected with or recovered from COVID-19 (not recorded which). The CDR3 DNA reads as TGTGCCAGCAGCTTAGTTAGCGGGGGGCCATTAGCCAAAAACATTCAGTACTTC. The encoded protein is CASSLVSGGPLAKNIQYF.